This paragraph covers one T cell receptor (beta chain) sequence. TCRdb keeps only in-frame clones here, not all; method: immunoSEQ multiplex PCR. The table has 70,000 to 95,000 clones, 90% to 95% seen once. Germline V gene sequence: CDR1 MNHNS, CDR2 SASEGT. CDR3 length equals 15 residues. Deletions cut 1 base from V and 1 base from J, with 11 bases between. This entry is derived from a study of T cell changes during pregnancy in multiple sclerosis. The sequence was obtained from a female donor in good health, enrolled as a control in a pregnancy study. The rearrangement uses TRBV6-1 and TRBJ2-7, with D possibly matching TRBD2 (5 bases). This specimen consisted of peripheral blood, obtained after pregnancy. The CDR3 spells CASSEEEAGSYEQYF. The CDR3 DNA follows: TGTGCCAGCAGTGAAGAGGAGGCCGGATCCTACGAGCAGTACTTC.